This T cell receptor (beta chain) was observed in a study of T cells expressing NK-cell markers. From the 5' RACE reads, TCRdb lists one entry per CDR3 protein and no DNA. The ten top clones account for about 7.1%, within a sample of 400,000 to 500,000 distinct CDR3 sequences. The CDR3 is 13 residues long. Germline lookup yields CDR1 MRHNA and CDR2 SNTAGT. This receptor was taken from a woman aged 18 to 75 in good health. Sequencing used blood T cells: a sorted CD56 or NKG2C T cell subset, CD4+ or CD8+ T cells, or bulk PBMC T cells (not recorded which). The chain recombines TRBV6-4 with TRBJ1-2. The CDR3 loop reads CASSKPDFGGYTF.